This T cell receptor beta chain was recovered during a study of beta chain features in type 1 diabetes. In the study overall: Healthy donors and patients showed comparable age, gender and cell yields. Findings and caveats of the study: In type 1 diabetes patients, VDJ junctions had fewer insertions; deletions at these junctions were more frequent. In every one of the four CD4+ subsets, TCRB CDR3s were moderately but significantly shorter in Type 1 diabetes patients.

Trimming shortened V by 4 bases and J by 0 bases, and 8 bases separated the two germline ends. CDR3 length equals 13 residues. Germline loops: CDR1 SQVTM, CDR2 ANQGSEA. Every single donor gave one heparinised blood draw, and these averaged about 116 mL. Points on this clone: Its specificity is not known.

The authors reverse transcribed all of the isolated RNA, so sequencing captured expressed TCRB transcripts. The repertoire was sequenced with immunoSEQ multiplex PCR; TCRdb's copy has only in-frame clones and lacks some. The sample contains 300,000 to 350,000 clones, less than 20% of which appear only once. The V call is TRBV29-1, the J call TRBJ2-3; D is ambiguous. Sequencing was carried out using naive CD4+ T cells from blood. This clonotype was sampled from a woman between 18 and 30 years old in good health. CDR3 bases: TGCAGCGTTGCGGTCACCAGCACAGATACGCAGTATTTT. Translated: CSVAVTSTDTQYF.